This T cell receptor beta chain derives from a study of blood T cell repertoires in COVID-19. Germline CDR1 SGHTA, CDR2 FQGTGA. The CDR3 runs to 13 residues. V lost 1 base to trimming and J lost 3 bases, with 6 bases between them. Authors' methods: The assay estimated nucleated cells by amplifying reference gene primers. Sequencing used immunoSEQ multiplex PCR; TCRdb keeps in-frame clones, though not all of them. Clone size and V and J calls were adopted from that table, with D and trimming inferred from the DNA. The sample consists of 250,000 to 350,000 clones, roughly 90% of them appearing once. The sample was peripheral blood. The chain carries TRBV7-3 and TRBJ2-5; no firm D call. The TCR comes from a man aged 25-40 years with acute or convalescent COVID-19. The CDR3 DNA is TGTGCCAGCAGCTTAAGCAGGAAAGAGACCCAGTACTTC. This translates into CASSLSRKETQYF.